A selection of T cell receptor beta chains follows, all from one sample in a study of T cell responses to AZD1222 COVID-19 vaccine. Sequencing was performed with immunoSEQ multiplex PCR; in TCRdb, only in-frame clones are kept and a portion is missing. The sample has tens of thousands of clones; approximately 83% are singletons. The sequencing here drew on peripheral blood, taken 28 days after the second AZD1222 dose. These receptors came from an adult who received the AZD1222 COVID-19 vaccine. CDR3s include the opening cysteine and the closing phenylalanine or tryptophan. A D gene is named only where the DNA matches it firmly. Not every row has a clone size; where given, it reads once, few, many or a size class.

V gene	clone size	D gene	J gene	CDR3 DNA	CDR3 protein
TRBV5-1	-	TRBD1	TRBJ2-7	TGCGCCAGCAGCTCCTCAACAGGGGGCCTCTCCTACGAGCAGTACTTC	CASSSSTGGLSYEQYF
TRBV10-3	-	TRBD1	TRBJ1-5	TGTGCCATCAGCCCACAGGGGGCTAATCAGCCCCAGCATTTT	CAISPQGANQPQHF
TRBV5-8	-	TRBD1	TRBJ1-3	TGTGCCAGCAGCCTGGGACAGGGCGTCAACACCATATATTTT	CASSLGQGVNTIYF
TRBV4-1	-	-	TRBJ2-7	TGCGCCAGCAGCCAAGAAGTTCGGGACGGCTCCTACGAGCAGTACTTC	CASSQEVRDGSYEQYF
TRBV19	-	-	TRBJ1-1	TGTGCCAGTAGTAAAGGTGTGAACACTGAAGCTTTCTTT	CASSKGVNTEAFF
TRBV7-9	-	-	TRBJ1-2	TGTGCCAGCAGCCCTACTATGGAGGGCTATGGCTACACCTTC	CASSPTMEGYGYTF
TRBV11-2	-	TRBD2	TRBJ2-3	TGTGCCAGCAGCTTAGGAACGGGAGGGAGGGGCACAGATACGCAGTATTTT	CASSLGTGGRGTDTQYF
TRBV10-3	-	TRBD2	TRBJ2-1	TGTGCCATCAGTGAATCTGGACTAGCGGCCTCCTACAATGAGCAGTTCTTC	CAISESGLAASYNEQFF
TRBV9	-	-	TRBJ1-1	TGTGCCAGCAGCGTAGGGTGGGGGGCTGACACTGAAGCTTTCTTT	CASSVGWGADTEAFF
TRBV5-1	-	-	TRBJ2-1	-	CASSILENEQFF
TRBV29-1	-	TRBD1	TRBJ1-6	TGCAGCGTTGAGGTGGGACAGGGATCTTCACCCCTCCACTTT	CSVEVGQGSSPLHF
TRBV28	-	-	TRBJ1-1	TGTGCCACCCAGGGGAACACTGAAGCTTTCTTT	CATQGNTEAFF
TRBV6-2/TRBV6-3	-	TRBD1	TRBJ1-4	TGTGCCAGCAGTTACGACCGGGACAGGGAAGCAACTAATGAAAAACTGTTTTTT	CASSYDRDREATNEKLFF
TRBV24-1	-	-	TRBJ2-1	TGTGCCACCAGTGCCCCCGGGACTGACAATGAGCAGTTCTTC	CATSAPGTDNEQFF
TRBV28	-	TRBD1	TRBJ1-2	TGTGCCAGCAGTATAGCCTCGGGACAGGGGTATGGCTACACCTTC	CASSIASGQGYGYTF
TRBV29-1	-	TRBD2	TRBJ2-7	TGCAGCGTATCTAGCGGGTCGTACTACGAGCAGTACTTC	CSVSSGSYYEQYF
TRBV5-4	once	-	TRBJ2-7	TGTGCCAGCAGCTGGGGCGGGCAGGGGAGCGAGCAGTACTTC	CASSWGGQGSEQYF
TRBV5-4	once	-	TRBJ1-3	TGTGCCAGCAGTATCTGGGGACAAATCTCTGGAAACACCATATATTTT	CASSIWGQISGNTIYF
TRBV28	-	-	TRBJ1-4	TGTGCCAGCAGTACGGGGGGTACTAATGAAAAACTGTTTTTT	CASSTGGTNEKLFF
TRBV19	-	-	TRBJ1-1	TGTGCCAGATGGGGCGGATCCCACATGAACACTGAAGCTTTCTTT	CARWGGSHMNTEAFF